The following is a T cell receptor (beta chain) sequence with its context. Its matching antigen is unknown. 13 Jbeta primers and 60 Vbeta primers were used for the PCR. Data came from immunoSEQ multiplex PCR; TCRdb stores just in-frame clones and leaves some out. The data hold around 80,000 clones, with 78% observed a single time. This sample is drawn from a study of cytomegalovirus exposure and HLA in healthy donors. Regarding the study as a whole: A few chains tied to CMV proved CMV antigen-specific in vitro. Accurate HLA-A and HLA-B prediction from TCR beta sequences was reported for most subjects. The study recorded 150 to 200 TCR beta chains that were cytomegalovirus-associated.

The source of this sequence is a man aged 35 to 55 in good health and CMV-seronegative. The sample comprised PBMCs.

CDR3 nucleotides: TGTGCCAGCAGCGCCCTCCGGCGGGGTCGGGGGTTGAACACTGAAGCTTTCTTT. Residues: CASSALRRGRGLNTEAFF. The J gene is TRBJ1-1, the V gene TRBV11-2, with D possibly being TRBD1 (5 bases). V dropped 5 bases and J dropped 0 bases, with 22 bases sitting between them. The CDR3 spans 18 residues. Germline V lookup: CDR1 SGHAT, CDR2 FQNNGV.